Shown below are 27 T cell receptor beta chains from a single sample sequenced in a study of human T cells and chemical hapten exposure. TCRdb recomputed calls from the RACE reads with MiXCR, one row per CDR3 protein. The sample records fewer than 400,000 distinct CDR3 sequences, approximately 6.9% being singletons. Time point here: patch test 1, 2 weeks after DPC sensitization. Stated treatment: therapeutic diphenylcyclopropenone sensitization with weekly scalp DPC. Here the sequenced sample was whole blood, taken in connection with sensitization to the hapten diphenylcyclopropenone (DPC). These receptors were taken from a young woman with alopecia areata. Some clones in this sample may be carry-over from other donors' samples.

This clonotype was seen at least ten times. This chain uses TRBV5-1 with TRBJ2-3, with 9 bases aligning to TRBD1. With V trimmed by 5 bases and J by 3 bases, 4 bases remained unmatched. This CDR3 comprises 14 residues. CDR1 and CDR2 from the germline V gene are SGHRS and YFSETQ. CDR3 region: CASSLQGATDTQYF. The CDR3 nucleotides are TGCGCCAGCAGTTTACAGGGGGCGACAGATACGCAGTATTTT.

This clonotype was seen many times. The V call is TRBV5-5, the J call TRBJ2-5; unclear D gene. V shed 0 bases and J shed 3 bases, with 12 bases lying between them. From germline, CDR1 is SGHKS and CDR2 YYEKEE (reference sequence). The CDR3 consists of 15 residues. The CDR3 sequence: CASSLEAWQKETQYF. CDR3 sequence (DNA): TGTGCCAGCAGCTTGGAGGCTTGGCAGAAAGAGACCCAGTACTTC.

This clonotype was picked up a small number of times. The rearrangement links TRBV7-2 to TRBJ2-3; D is perhaps TRBD2 (6 bases). V gave up 5 bases and J gave up 2 bases, with 14 bases separating them. CDR3 length: 15 residues. CDR1 is SGHTA, CDR2 FQGNSA, per germline. The CDR3 loop reads CASSLSRDSTDTQYF. In DNA, the CDR3 is TGTGCCAGCAGCCTATCCCGGGACTCCACAGATACGCAGTATTTT.

This clonotype was seen only a few times. This chain uses TRBV4-1 with TRBJ1-3; weak D call: TRBD1 (6 bases). Germline V CDR1 and CDR2: MGHRA, YSYEKL. The CDR3 loop spans 17 amino acids. The V gene lost 4 bases and the J gene lost 5 bases, with 21 bases spanning the gap. The CDR3, as DNA: TGCGCCAGCAGCCCCTTTATCGCAAGGGGGATTCGAAACACCATATATTTT. Protein sequence: CASSPFIARGIRNTIYF.

This clonotype was observed a handful of times. The chain uses TRBV25-1 and TRBJ1-6; 8 nucleotides agree with TRBD1. This CDR3 is built from 15 residues. J was trimmed by 8 bases and V by 4 bases; bases with no gene match: 7. Per germline, CDR1 MGHDK and CDR2 SYGVNS. CDR3 sequence reads: CASSAPDRVDSPLHF. CDR3 nucleotides: TGTGCCAGCAGTGCCCCGGACAGGGTGGATTCACCCCTCCACTTT.

The J gene is TRBJ1-2, the V gene TRBV6-2 or TRBV6-3; no reliable D call. The CDR3 is 16 amino acids. CDR1 is MNHEY, CDR2 SVGEGT, per germline. Deletions cut 0 bases from V and 7 bases from J, with 18 bases between. CDR3 coding DNA: TGTGCCAGCAGTTACTCACCCGCATCCCTGGGTGTTGGCTACACCTTC. Its protein is CASSYSPASLGVGYTF.

This clonotype was seen a few times. This CDR3 is CASSWTGAGNTIYF. In nucleotides, the CDR3 is TGTGCCAGCAGTTGGACAGGGGCCGGAAACACCATATATTTT. V is TRBV12-3 or TRBV12-4 and J is TRBJ1-3, with TRBD1 matching 9 bases. V shed 4 bases and J 4 bases; nucleotides not matched to a gene: 2. CDR3 length equals 14 residues.

The rearrangement uses TRBV20-1 and TRBJ1-1; the D gene is possibly TRBD1 (5 bases). The CDR3 loop spans 15 amino acids. Germline V gives CDR1 DFQATT, CDR2 SNEGSKA (reference sequence). V dropped 3 bases and J dropped 6 bases, with 20 bases sitting between them. The CDR3 protein is CSASREGSASAEAFF. CDR3 DNA sequence: TGCAGTGCTAGTCGGGAGGGGTCTGCCAGCGCTGAAGCTTTCTTT.

At least ten counts were recorded for this clonotype. The chain combines TRBV28 with TRBJ2-6; perhaps TRBD1 as D (5 bases). The CDR3 spans 13 residues. Trimming shortened V by 6 bases and J by 6 bases, and 9 bases separated the two germline ends. From germline, CDR1 is MDHEN and CDR2 SYDVKM. The CDR3 sequence is CASRLTAANVLTF. The CDR3 DNA reads TGTGCCAGCAGACTGACAGCGGCCAACGTCCTGACTTTC.

This clonotype was found many times. V is TRBV6-5 and J is TRBJ2-7; the D gene is possibly TRBD1 (5 bases). The germline gives CDR1 MNHEY, CDR2 SVGAGI. CDR3 size: 15 residues. Trimming removed 0 bases at V and 2 bases at J, with 11 bases between. The CDR3 here is CASSYSTGSAYEQYF. Here the CDR3 DNA reads TGTGCCAGCAGTTACTCTACAGGCTCGGCCTACGAGCAGTACTTC.

The chain uses TRBV7-9 and TRBJ1-2; D is unclear. Germline V lookup: CDR1 SEHNR, CDR2 FQNEAQ (reference sequence). The CDR3 spans 15 residues. The V end was cut by 5 bases, the J end by 2 bases, with 15 bases between. Here the CDR3 DNA reads TGTGCCAGCAGCCCCCCACGGTTGAAGAACTATGGCTACACCTTC. Translated, it gives CASSPPRLKNYGYTF.

In its sample, this clonotype was seen a few times. V and J are TRBV6-4 and TRBJ2-3; D remains ambiguous. The CDR3 totals 13 residues. Between the trimmed V and J ends, which lost 3 bases and 4 bases, there was a span of 8 bases. Germline V gives CDR1 MRHNA, CDR2 SNTAGT. The CDR3 region is CASSEAEADTQYF. The CDR3, as DNA: TGTGCCAGCAGTGAGGCTGAGGCAGATACGCAGTATTTT.

In this sample, this clonotype turned up a few times. The chain recombines TRBV7-9 with TRBJ2-7; D is tentatively TRBD1 or TRBD2 (5 bases each). This CDR3 is 13 amino acids long. CDR1 and CDR2 from the germline V gene are SEHNR and FQNEAQ (reference sequence). V shed 9 bases and J shed 6 bases, with 18 bases lying between them. The CDR3 loop reads CASQLSGGLEQYF. The CDR3 DNA is TGTGCCAGTCAACTGAGTGGGGGTCTCGAGCAGTACTTC.

In its sample, this clonotype was seen many times. The chain couples TRBV7-2 to TRBJ2-3; 14 bases are a match to TRBD2. The V gene's germline CDR1 is SGHTA and CDR2 FQGNSA. This CDR3 is built from 16 residues. V shed 5 bases, J shed 6 bases, and the junction held 7 bases outside the gene matches. CDR3 DNA: TGTGCCAGCAGCCCCGTGACTAGCGGGGGGGCGGATACGCAGTATTTT. Its translation: CASSPVTSGGADTQYF. Supplemented by reference TRBV7-2 and TRBJ2-3, the full variable domain reads GAGVSQSPSNKVTEKGKDVELRCDPISGHTALYWYRQSLGQGLEFLIYFQGNSAPDKSGLPSDRFSAERTGGSVSTLTIQRTQQEDSAVYLCASSPVTSGGADTQYFGPGTRLTVL.

This clonotype was seen more than once but under ten times. This rearrangement joins TRBV7-9 to TRBJ1-3; no clear D. V was pared by 4 bases and J by 0 bases, with 10 bases between. Germline V gene sequence: CDR1 SEHNR, CDR2 FQNEAQ (reference sequence). The CDR3 sequence is 15 residues long. Here the CDR3 reads CASSSGRISGNTIYF. In nucleotides, the CDR3 is TGTGCCAGCAGCTCCGGTAGGATCTCTGGAAACACCATATATTTT.

This chain joins TRBV2 and TRBJ1-1; TRBD1 aligns across 7 bases. The CDR3 is 14 amino acids. Germline loops: CDR1 SNHLY, CDR2 FYNNEI. The junction had 5 bases not matched to a gene; V was cut back by 7 bases and J by 0 bases. CDR3 amino acids: CASKRRGLNTEAFF. CDR3 coding DNA: TGTGCCAGCAAAAGAAGGGGGCTGAACACTGAAGCTTTCTTT.

V gene TRBV5-1 combines with J gene TRBJ2-7, with a possible D match to TRBD2 (5 bases). Per the germline V gene, CDR1 is SGHRS and CDR2 is YFSETQ. V dropped 5 bases and J dropped 0 bases, with 9 bases sitting between them. The CDR3 covers 13 residues. The CDR3 reads CASRVEGSYEQYF. CDR3 DNA sequence: TGCGCCAGCAGGGTAGAGGGCTCCTACGAGCAGTACTTC.

This clonotype has at least ten counts. The chain joins TRBV27 to TRBJ2-7; the match to TRBD2 covers 7 bases. The germline V gene has CDR1 MNHEY and CDR2 SMNVEV (reference sequence). There are 15 residues in the CDR3. V shed 2 bases, J shed 4 bases, and the junction held 8 bases outside the gene matches. The CDR3 sequence is CASSLGAGLYYEQYF. CDR3 in DNA: TGTGCCAGCAGTTTAGGAGCGGGACTTTATTACGAGCAGTACTTC.

This clonotype was counted only a few times. The rearrangement links TRBV2 to TRBJ1-6; no clear D. Germline V gives CDR1 SNHLY, CDR2 FYNNEI. This CDR3 has 14 amino acids. Trimming cost V 5 bases and J 13 bases, with 18 bases left between them. The CDR3 DNA reads TGTGCCAGCAGTCGGGAACGTTCCGGGGTCCCCCTCCACTTT. Encoded protein: CASSRERSGVPLHF.

This clonotype was seen a handful of times. V usage is TRBV12-5 and J usage is TRBJ2-1; TRBD1 matches at 9 bases. CDR1 is LGHNT, CDR2 FRNRAP, per germline. This CDR3 spans 13 amino acids. Losses at the gene ends were 7 bases for V and 7 bases for J; bases not matched to a gene: 5. The CDR3 loop is CASALGQGNEQFF. CDR3 coding DNA: TGTGCTAGTGCCCTAGGACAGGGGAATGAGCAGTTCTTC. The full variable domain, its missing parts supplied by reference TRBV12-5 and TRBJ2-1, is DARVTQTPRHKVTEMGQEVTMRCQPILGHNTVFWYRQTMMQGLELLAYFRNRAPLDDSGMPKDRFSAEMPDATLATLKIQPSEPRDSAVYFCASALGQGNEQFFGPGTRLTVL.

This clonotype was seen repeatedly, ten times or more. The V and J genes are TRBV7-2 and TRBJ2-3; 8 bases map to TRBD2. The CDR3 is made up of 15 amino acids. Trimming at V came to 7 bases and at J to 0 bases, leaving 6 bases not matched to a gene. CDR1 and CDR2 from the germline V gene are SGHTA and FQGNSA. The CDR3 protein is CASKSQRGSTDTQYF. CDR3 in DNA: TGTGCCAGCAAATCACAGCGGGGGAGCACAGATACGCAGTATTTT.

In its sample, this clonotype was seen many times. The rearrangement uses TRBV5-1 and TRBJ2-5, with D uncertain. The CDR3 runs to 14 residues. In germline, CDR1 is SGHRS, CDR2 YFSETQ. V dropped 6 bases and J dropped 2 bases, with 14 bases sitting between them. The CDR3: CASNSGIRQETQYF. For the CDR3, the DNA is TGCGCCAGCAATTCTGGGATTCGGCAAGAGACCCAGTACTTC.

This sequence joins TRBV7-8 and TRBJ2-5; D uncertain. CDR1 and CDR2 from the germline V gene are SGHVS and FQNEAQ. The CDR3 spans 14 residues. Trimming shortened V by 5 bases and J by 10 bases, and 20 bases separated the two germline ends. The CDR3 DNA is TGTGCCAGCAGCCCGACACTGGGAACGAAAGGCCAGTACTTC. It specifies CASSPTLGTKGQYF.

The table lists this clonotype with many counts. The V and J genes are TRBV18 and TRBJ2-3, with D possibly TRBD1 on 5 matching bases. This CDR3 spans 14 amino acids. Trimming pared 4 bases from V and 6 bases from J, leaving 14 bases between. Germline V gene data show CDR1 as KGHSH and CDR2 as LQKENI. The CDR3 loop is CASSRSQGADTQYF. CDR3 in DNA: TGTGCCAGCTCACGTAGTCAGGGCGCCGATACGCAGTATTTT.

At least ten counts were recorded for this clonotype. The J gene is TRBJ1-6, the V gene TRBV12-3 or TRBV12-4; 7 bases match TRBD1. Germline trimming cut 3 bases from V and 9 bases from J; bases unmatched to any gene: 8. The CDR3 extends over 15 amino acids. The CDR3 sequence: CASSLRQGVGSPLHF. The DNA of the CDR3 is TGTGCCAGCAGTTTGAGGCAGGGGGTAGGTTCACCCCTCCACTTT.

The V call is TRBV18, the J call TRBJ1-2, with 7 bases identical to TRBD1. CDR3 size: 15 residues. Germline CDR1 and CDR2: KGHSH and LQKENI. J was trimmed by 1 base and V by 3 bases; bases with no gene match: 5. This CDR3 is CASSPRTGFNYGYTF. DNA of the CDR3: TGTGCCAGCTCACCCCGGACAGGATTTAACTATGGCTACACCTTC.

As for this clonotype: This clone may be a read error of a much larger clone one base away. This rearrangement joins TRBV6-6 to TRBJ2-2, with 7 bases aligning to TRBD1. The germline gives CDR1 MNHNY, CDR2 SVGAGI (reference sequence). CDR3 length: 15 residues. The CDR3 region has the DNA TGTGCCAGCAGTGAACCGGGACAGTACACCGAGGAGCTGTTTTTT. Its translation: CASSEPGQYTEELFF.